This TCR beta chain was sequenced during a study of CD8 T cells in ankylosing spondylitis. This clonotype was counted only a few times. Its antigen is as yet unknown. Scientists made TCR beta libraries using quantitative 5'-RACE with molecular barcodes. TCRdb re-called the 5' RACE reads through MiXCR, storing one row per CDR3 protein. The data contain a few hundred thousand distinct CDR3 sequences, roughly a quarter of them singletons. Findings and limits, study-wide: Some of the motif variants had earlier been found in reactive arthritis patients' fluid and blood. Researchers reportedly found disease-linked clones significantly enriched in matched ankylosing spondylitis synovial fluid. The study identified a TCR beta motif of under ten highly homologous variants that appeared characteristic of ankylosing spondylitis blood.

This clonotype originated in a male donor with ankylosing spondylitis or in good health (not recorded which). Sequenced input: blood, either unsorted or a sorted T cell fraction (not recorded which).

The CDR3 DNA is TGTGCCAGCAGCCTCTGGGGGAGGCTGAGACCCGGGCAGTATTTT. Translation gives CASSLWGRLRPGQYF. The chain carries TRBV11-2 and TRBJ2-3; D is perhaps TRBD2 (6 bases). Deletions cut 5 bases from V and 11 bases from J, with 23 bases between. The CDR3 spans 15 residues. The germline CDR1 and CDR2 sequences are SGHAT and FQNNGV.